This T cell receptor (beta chain) was captured in a study of blood T cell repertoires in COVID-19. Study-wide background: PBMCs, B-cell-depleted T cells, or T cells provided the cDNA or gDNA that made up the material.

The CDR3 loop spans 13 amino acids. V gave up 8 bases and J gave up 1 base, with 11 bases separating them. Germline V gene lookup returns CDR1 SGHTA and CDR2 FQGTGA. Only one count was recorded for this clone. Original processing notes: Amplification of reference gene primers was used by the study to estimate nucleated cell counts. TCRdb's copy holds only in-frame clones and misses some; the assay was immunoSEQ multiplex PCR. That table furnishes V, J and clone size, whereas the DNA furnished D and trimming. The repertoire holds 200,000 to 300,000 clones, roughly four fifths seen once, with roughly a tenth in the top ten.

The origin of this receptor is a woman at least 80 years old with acute or convalescent COVID-19. Source material: peripheral blood. The genes are TRBV7-3 and TRBJ2-5; D is uncertain. The CDR3 spells CASARGAQETQYF. In DNA form, the CDR3 reads TGTGCCAGCGCGCGCGGAGCCCAAGAGACCCAGTACTTC.